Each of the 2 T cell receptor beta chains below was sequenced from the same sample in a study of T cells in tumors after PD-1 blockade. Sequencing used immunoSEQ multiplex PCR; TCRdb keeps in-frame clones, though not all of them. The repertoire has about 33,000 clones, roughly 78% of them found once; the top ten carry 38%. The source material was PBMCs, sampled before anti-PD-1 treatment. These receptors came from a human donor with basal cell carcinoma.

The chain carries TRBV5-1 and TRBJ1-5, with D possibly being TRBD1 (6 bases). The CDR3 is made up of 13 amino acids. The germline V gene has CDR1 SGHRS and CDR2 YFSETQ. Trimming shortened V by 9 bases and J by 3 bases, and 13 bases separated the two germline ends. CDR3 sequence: CAIRWTANQPQHF. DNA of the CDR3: TGCGCCATTCGATGGACAGCCAATCAGCCCCAGCATTTT.

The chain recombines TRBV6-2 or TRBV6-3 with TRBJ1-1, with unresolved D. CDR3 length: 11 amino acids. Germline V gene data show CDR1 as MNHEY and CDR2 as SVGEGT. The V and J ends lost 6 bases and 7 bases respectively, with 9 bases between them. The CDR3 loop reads CASSPGLEAFF. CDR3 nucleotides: TGTGCCAGCAGCCCGGGCCTTGAAGCTTTCTTT.